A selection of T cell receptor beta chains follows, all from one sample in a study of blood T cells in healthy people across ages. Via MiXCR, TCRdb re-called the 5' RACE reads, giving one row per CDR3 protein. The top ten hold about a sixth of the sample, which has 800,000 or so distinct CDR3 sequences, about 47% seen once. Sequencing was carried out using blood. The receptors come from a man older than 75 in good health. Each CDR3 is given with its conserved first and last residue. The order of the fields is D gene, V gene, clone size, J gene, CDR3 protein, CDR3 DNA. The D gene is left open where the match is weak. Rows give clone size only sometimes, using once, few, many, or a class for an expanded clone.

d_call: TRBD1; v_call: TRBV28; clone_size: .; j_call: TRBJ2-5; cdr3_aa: CASIGGGQGEDEQYF; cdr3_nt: TGTGCCAGCATTGGGGGGGGACAGGGGGAGGACGAACAGTACTTC
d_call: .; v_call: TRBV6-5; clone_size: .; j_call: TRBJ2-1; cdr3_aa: CASRKNNPSYNEQFF; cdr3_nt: TGTGCCAGCAGAAAGAACAACCCCTCCTACAATGAGCAGTTCTTC
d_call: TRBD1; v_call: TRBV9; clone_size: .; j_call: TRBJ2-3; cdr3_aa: CASSGRQGETTDTQYF; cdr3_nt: TGTGCCAGCAGCGGGAGACAGGGGGAGACCACAGATACGCAGTATTTT
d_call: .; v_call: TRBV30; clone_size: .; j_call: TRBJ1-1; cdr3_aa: CAWRRQRMGTEAFF; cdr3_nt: TGTGCCTGGAGAAGGCAGAGGATGGGGACTGAAGCTTTCTTT
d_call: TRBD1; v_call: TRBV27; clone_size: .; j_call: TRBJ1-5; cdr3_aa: CASSPGTGGFTQPQHF; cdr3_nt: TGTGCCAGCAGTCCCGGGACAGGGGGCTTCACTCAGCCCCAGCATTTT
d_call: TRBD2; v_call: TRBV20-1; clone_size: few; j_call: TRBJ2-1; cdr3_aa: CSATTSGRTLYNEQFF; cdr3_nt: TGCAGTGCCACGACTAGCGGGAGAACCCTGTACAATGAGCAGTTCTTC
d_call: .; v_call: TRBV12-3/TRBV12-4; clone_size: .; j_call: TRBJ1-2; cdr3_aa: CASSRNYGYTF; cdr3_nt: TGTGCCAGCAGCCGGAACTATGGCTACACCTTC
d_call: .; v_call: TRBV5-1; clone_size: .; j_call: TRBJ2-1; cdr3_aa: CASSLEGYSYNEQFF; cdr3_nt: TGCGCCAGCAGCTTGGAGGGGTATTCGTACAATGAGCAGTTCTTC
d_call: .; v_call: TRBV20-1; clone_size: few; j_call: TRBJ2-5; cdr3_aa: CSAHLKETQYF; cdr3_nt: TGCAGTGCCCATCTTAAGGAGACCCAGTACTTC
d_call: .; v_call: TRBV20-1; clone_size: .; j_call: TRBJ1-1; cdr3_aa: CSAWARNTEAFF; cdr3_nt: TGCAGTGCTTGGGCGAGGAACACTGAAGCTTTCTTT
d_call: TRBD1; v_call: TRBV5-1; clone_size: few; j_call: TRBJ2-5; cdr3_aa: CASRTGTEGTQYF; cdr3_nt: TGCGCCAGCAGGACCGGGACAGAAGGGACCCAGTACTTC
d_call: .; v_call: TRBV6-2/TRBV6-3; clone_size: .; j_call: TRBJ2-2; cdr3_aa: CASSYRGTGELFF; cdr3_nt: TGTGCCAGCAGTTACAGAGGCACCGGGGAGCTGTTTTTT
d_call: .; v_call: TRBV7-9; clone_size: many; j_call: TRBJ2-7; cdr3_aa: CASSTPVTAYNEQYF; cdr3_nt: TGTGCCAGCAGCACCCCCGTGACAGCCTACAATGAGCAGTACTTC
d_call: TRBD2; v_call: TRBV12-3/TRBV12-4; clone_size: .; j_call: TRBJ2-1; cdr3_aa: CASIVTGTSFNVQFF; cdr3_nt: TGTGCCAGCATCGTTACCGGGACTAGTTTTAATGTGCAGTTCTTC
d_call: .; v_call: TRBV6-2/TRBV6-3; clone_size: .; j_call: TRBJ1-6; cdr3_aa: CASRKNYGADNSPLHF; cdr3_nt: TGTGCCAGCAGGAAGAATTACGGGGCCGACAATTCACCCCTCCACTTT
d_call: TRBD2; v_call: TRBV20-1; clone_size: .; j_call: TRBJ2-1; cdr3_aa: CSVSSGGAGNEQFF; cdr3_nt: TGCAGTGTTTCTAGCGGGGGGGCCGGGAATGAGCAGTTCTTC